This T cell receptor beta chain was recorded in a study of cytotoxic CD8 clonotypes in ibrutinib-treated CLL. Sequencing was designed to attain a depth spanning 1 in 200,000 to 1 in 1 million T cells. Data came from immunoSEQ multiplex PCR; TCRdb stores just in-frame clones and leaves some out. Of approximately 40,000 clones detected, just over 70% appear once; the ten largest clones hold around a tenth. For this clone: Its antigen is as yet unknown.

V was clipped by 2 bases and J by 2 bases; unmatched bases: 0. The V gene's germline CDR1 is SGHVS and CDR2 FNYEAQ. The CDR3 is 13 residues long. The study's findings and limits: Researchers report that baseline clonality outpaced age-matched healthy donors and tracked circulating CD8+ T-cell counts. Public clonotypes proved infrequent, and on treatment they shrank or remained steady. Upon ibrutinib response clonality rose, and upon progression it fell back toward baseline.

Sequenced here: PBMCs, sampled at disease progression, from a patient treated with ibrutinib. The origin of this receptor is a human donor with chronic lymphocytic leukemia. The chain is built from TRBV7-6 and TRBJ2-7; 7 bases match TRBD2. The CDR3 here is CASSLSGAYEQYF. CDR3 in DNA: TGTGCCAGCAGCTTAAGCGGGGCCTACGAGCAGTACTTC.